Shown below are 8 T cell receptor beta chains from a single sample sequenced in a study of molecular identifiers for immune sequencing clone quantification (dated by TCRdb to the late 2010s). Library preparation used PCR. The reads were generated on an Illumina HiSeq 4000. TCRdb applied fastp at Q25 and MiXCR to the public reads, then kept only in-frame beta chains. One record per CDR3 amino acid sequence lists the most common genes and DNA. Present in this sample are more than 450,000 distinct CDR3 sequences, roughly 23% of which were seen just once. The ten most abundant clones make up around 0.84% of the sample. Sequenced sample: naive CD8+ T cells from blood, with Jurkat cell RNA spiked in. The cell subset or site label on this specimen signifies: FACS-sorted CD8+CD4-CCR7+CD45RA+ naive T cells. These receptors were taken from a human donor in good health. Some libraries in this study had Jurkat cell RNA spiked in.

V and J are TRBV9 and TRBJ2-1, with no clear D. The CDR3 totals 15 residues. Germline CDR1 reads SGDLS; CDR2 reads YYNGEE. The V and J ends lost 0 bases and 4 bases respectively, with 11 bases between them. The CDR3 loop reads CASSVGPTEYNEQFF. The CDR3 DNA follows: TGTGCCAGCAGCGTAGGCCCCACAGAGTACAATGAGCAGTTCTTC.

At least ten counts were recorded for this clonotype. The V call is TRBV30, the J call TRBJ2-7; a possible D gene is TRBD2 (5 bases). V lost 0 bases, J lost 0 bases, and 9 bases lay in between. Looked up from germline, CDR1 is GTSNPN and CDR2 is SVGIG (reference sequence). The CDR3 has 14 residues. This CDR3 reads CAWSVPGSSYEQYF. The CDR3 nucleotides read TGTGCCTGGAGTGTGCCTGGGAGCTCCTACGAGCAGTACTTC.

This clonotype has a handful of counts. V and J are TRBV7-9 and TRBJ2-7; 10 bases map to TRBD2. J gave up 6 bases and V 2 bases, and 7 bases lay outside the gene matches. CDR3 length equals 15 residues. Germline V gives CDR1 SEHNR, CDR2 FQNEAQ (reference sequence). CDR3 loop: CASSLPSGGVLEQYF. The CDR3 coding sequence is TGTGCCAGCAGCTTACCCAGCGGGGGGGTCCTCGAGCAGTACTTC.

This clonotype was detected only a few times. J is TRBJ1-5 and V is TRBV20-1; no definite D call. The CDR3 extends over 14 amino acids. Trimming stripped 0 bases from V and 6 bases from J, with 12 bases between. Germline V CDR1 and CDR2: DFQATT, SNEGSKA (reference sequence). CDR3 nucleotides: TGCAGTGCTAGAGATTCTGGGTTCGCTCAGCCCCAGCATTTT. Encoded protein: CSARDSGFAQPQHF.

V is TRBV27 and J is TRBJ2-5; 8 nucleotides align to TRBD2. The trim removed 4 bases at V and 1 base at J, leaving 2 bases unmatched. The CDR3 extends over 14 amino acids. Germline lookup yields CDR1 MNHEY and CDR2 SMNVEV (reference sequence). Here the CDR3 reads CASSSGLAQETQYF. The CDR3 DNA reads TGTGCCAGCAGTTCCGGACTAGCCCAAGAGACCCAGTACTTC.

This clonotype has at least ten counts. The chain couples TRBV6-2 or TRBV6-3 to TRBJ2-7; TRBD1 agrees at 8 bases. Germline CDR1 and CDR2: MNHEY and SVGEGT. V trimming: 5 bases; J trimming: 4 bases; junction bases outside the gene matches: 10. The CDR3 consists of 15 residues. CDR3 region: CASSTDRAPFYEQYF. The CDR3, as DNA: TGTGCCAGCAGTACGGACAGGGCCCCCTTTTACGAGCAGTACTTC.

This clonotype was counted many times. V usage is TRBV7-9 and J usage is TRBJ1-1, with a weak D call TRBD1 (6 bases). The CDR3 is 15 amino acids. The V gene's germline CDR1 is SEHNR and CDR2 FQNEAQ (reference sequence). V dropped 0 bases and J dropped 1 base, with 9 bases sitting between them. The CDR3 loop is CASSLAQGSNTEAFF. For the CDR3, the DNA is TGTGCCAGCAGCTTAGCGCAGGGGTCGAACACTGAAGCTTTCTTT.

The chain's CDR3 is CASSLTVLNTEAFF. CDR3 nucleotide sequence: TGTGCCAGCAGTCTGACAGTGTTGAACACTGAAGCTTTCTTT. The chain combines TRBV28 with TRBJ1-1, with D perhaps TRBD1 (5 bases). Germline V lookup: CDR1 MDHEN, CDR2 SYDVKM. The CDR3 length is 14 residues. Between the trimmed V and J ends, which lost 5 bases and 0 bases, there was a span of 10 bases.